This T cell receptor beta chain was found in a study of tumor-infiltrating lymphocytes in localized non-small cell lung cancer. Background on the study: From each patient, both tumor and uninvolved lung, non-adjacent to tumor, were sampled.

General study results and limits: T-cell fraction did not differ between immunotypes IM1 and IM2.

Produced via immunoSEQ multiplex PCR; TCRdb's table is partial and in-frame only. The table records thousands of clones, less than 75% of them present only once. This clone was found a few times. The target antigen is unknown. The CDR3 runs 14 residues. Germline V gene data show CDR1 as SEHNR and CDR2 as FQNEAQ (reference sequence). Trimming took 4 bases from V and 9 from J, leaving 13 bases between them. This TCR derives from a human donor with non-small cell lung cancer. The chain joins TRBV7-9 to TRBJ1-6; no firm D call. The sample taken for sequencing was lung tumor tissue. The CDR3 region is CASSSDGMGSPLHF. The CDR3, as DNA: TGTGCCAGCAGCTCGGACGGAATGGGTTCACCCCTCCACTTT. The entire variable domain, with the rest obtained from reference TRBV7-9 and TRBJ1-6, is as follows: DTGVSQNPRHKITKRGQNVTFRCDPISEHNRLYWYRQTLGQGPEFLTYFQNEAQLEKSRLLSDRFSAERPKGSFSTLEIQRTEQGDSAMYLCASSSDGMGSPLHFGNGTRLTVT.